This is a list of T cell receptor beta chains from one sample in a study of blood T cell repertoires in COVID-19. Sequencing used immunoSEQ multiplex PCR; TCRdb keeps in-frame clones, though not all of them. The repertoire holds roughly 120,000 clones, with 65% to 80% as singletons. The source material was peripheral blood. The source of these receptors is a human donor with acute or convalescent COVID-19. The donor label of this sample is uncertain. CDR3s include the opening cysteine and the closing phenylalanine or tryptophan. The D gene is left open where the match is weak. Clone size, where shown, is once, few, many, or a class for clones that have expanded.

v_call: TRBV18
clone_size: few
j_call: TRBJ1-5
d_call: TRBD1
cdr3_aa: CASSPSRDREDQPQHF
cdr3_nt: TGTGCCAGCTCACCAAGCCGGGACAGGGAAGATCAGCCCCAGCATTTT

v_call: TRBV5-5
clone_size: .
j_call: TRBJ2-7
d_call: .
cdr3_aa: CASSWTLAPTYEQYF
cdr3_nt: TGTGCCAGCAGTTGGACTCTAGCTCCGACCTACGAGCAGTACTTC

v_call: TRBV5-1
clone_size: .
j_call: TRBJ2-7
d_call: .
cdr3_aa: CASSLGGRTGWVYEQYF
cdr3_nt: TGCGCCAGCAGCTTGGGGGGGAGGACAGGTTGGGTCTACGAGCAGTACTTC

v_call: TRBV6-5
clone_size: .
j_call: TRBJ2-7
d_call: TRBD1
cdr3_aa: CASNTGGPYEQYF
cdr3_nt: TGTGCCAGCAATACAGGGGGGCCCTACGAGCAGTACTTC

v_call: TRBV6-5
clone_size: .
j_call: TRBJ2-6
d_call: .
cdr3_aa: CASRSGGANVLTF
cdr3_nt: TGTGCCAGCAGGTCCGGGGGGGCCAACGTCCTGACTTTC

v_call: TRBV5-1
clone_size: .
j_call: TRBJ2-3
d_call: TRBD1
cdr3_aa: CASSFGDRGLLDTQYF
cdr3_nt: TGCGCCAGCAGCTTCGGCGACAGGGGGCTCCTAGATACGCAGTATTTT

v_call: TRBV3-1/TRBV3-2
clone_size: once
j_call: TRBJ1-1
d_call: TRBD1
cdr3_aa: CASSQPGGRGTEAFF
cdr3_nt: TGTGCCAGCAGCCAGCCAGGGGGCAGGGGCACTGAAGCTTTCTTT

v_call: TRBV6-1
clone_size: once
j_call: TRBJ2-7
d_call: .
cdr3_aa: CASSEGRGRLEYEQYF
cdr3_nt: TGTGCCAGCAGTGAAGGAAGGGGAAGACTGGAATACGAGCAGTACTTC

v_call: TRBV15
clone_size: few
j_call: TRBJ2-2
d_call: .
cdr3_aa: CATSRGQVYTGELFF
cdr3_nt: TGTGCCACCAGCAGAGGGCAAGTTTACACCGGGGAGCTGTTTTTT

v_call: TRBV12-5
clone_size: .
j_call: TRBJ2-5
d_call: .
cdr3_aa: CASGSPTYNLQETQYF
cdr3_nt: TGTGCTAGTGGTTCTCCAACTTATAACCTCCAAGAGACCCAGTACTTC

v_call: TRBV6-5
clone_size: .
j_call: TRBJ1-2
d_call: TRBD1
cdr3_aa: CANRDRGIYGYTF
cdr3_nt: TGTGCCAACCGGGACAGGGGGATCTATGGCTACACCTTC

v_call: TRBV24-1
clone_size: .
j_call: TRBJ2-3
d_call: .
cdr3_aa: CATSDGRNTQYF
cdr3_nt: TGTGCCACCAGTGATGGGAGAAATACGCAGTATTTT

v_call: TRBV19
clone_size: once
j_call: TRBJ1-2
d_call: TRBD1
cdr3_aa: CASIQKSGTGFGGYTF
cdr3_nt: TGTGCCAGTATACAAAAATCCGGGACAGGATTCGGTGGCTACACCTTC

v_call: TRBV28
clone_size: .
j_call: TRBJ1-1
d_call: .
cdr3_aa: CASSSPGAWTEAFF
cdr3_nt: TGTGCCAGCAGCTCTCCTGGGGCGTGGACTGAAGCTTTCTTT

v_call: TRBV24-1
clone_size: once
j_call: TRBJ2-1
d_call: .
cdr3_aa: CATSDAWGTLINEQFF
cdr3_nt: TGTGCCACCAGTGATGCGTGGGGGACTCTCATCAATGAGCAGTTCTTC

v_call: TRBV6-5
clone_size: few
j_call: TRBJ1-1
d_call: TRBD1
cdr3_aa: CASSYWTGERTEAFF
cdr3_nt: TGTGCCAGCAGTTACTGGACAGGGGAAAGGACTGAAGCTTTCTTT

v_call: TRBV5-1
clone_size: .
j_call: TRBJ1-1
d_call: .
cdr3_aa: CASSADREGTEAFF
cdr3_nt: TGCGCCAGCAGCGCAGACCGGGAGGGCACTGAAGCTTTCTTT

v_call: TRBV29-1
clone_size: .
j_call: TRBJ1-2
d_call: .
cdr3_aa: CSVTMSRGSYGYTF
cdr3_nt: TGCAGCGTCACAATGAGTCGGGGGAGCTATGGCTACACCTTC

v_call: TRBV2
clone_size: .
j_call: TRBJ2-7
d_call: TRBD1
cdr3_aa: CASSAQGALDEQYF
cdr3_nt: TGTGCCAGCAGTGCACAGGGGGCTCTTGACGAGCAGTACTTC

v_call: TRBV4-1
clone_size: medium-sized
j_call: TRBJ2-5
d_call: TRBD2
cdr3_aa: CASSQEVLAGPLAQYF
cdr3_nt: TGCGCCAGCAGCCAAGAGGTCCTAGCGGGGCCCCTTGCCCAGTACTTC

v_call: TRBV7-2
clone_size: once
j_call: TRBJ1-5
d_call: .
cdr3_aa: CASSLDPRASNQPQHF
cdr3_nt: TGTGCCAGCAGCTTAGACCCCAGGGCTAGCAATCAGCCCCAGCATTTT

v_call: TRBV12-3/TRBV12-4
clone_size: few
j_call: TRBJ1-5
d_call: .
cdr3_aa: CASSGQRLGPQHF
cdr3_nt: TGTGCCAGCAGTGGACAGCGACTGGGGCCCCAGCATTTT

v_call: TRBV28
clone_size: .
j_call: TRBJ1-1
d_call: .
cdr3_aa: CASSLWSISRAFF
cdr3_nt: TGTGCCAGCAGTCTCTGGAGCATCTCACGAGCTTTCTTT

v_call: TRBV6-6
clone_size: .
j_call: TRBJ1-4
d_call: .
cdr3_aa: CASSKTNEKLFF
cdr3_nt: TGTGCCAGCTCAAAAACTAATGAAAAACTGTTTTTT

v_call: TRBV2
clone_size: few
j_call: TRBJ1-5
d_call: .
cdr3_aa: CASRRKLNSNQPQHF
cdr3_nt: TGTGCCAGCAGGCGGAAGTTGAATAGCAATCAGCCCCAGCATTTT

v_call: TRBV9
clone_size: .
j_call: TRBJ1-3
d_call: .
cdr3_aa: CASSPGVHTIYF
cdr3_nt: TGTGCCAGCAGCCCAGGGGTGCACACCATATATTTT

v_call: TRBV6-5
clone_size: few
j_call: TRBJ1-6
d_call: .
cdr3_aa: CASRPQGSVNSPLHF
cdr3_nt: TGTGCCAGCAGACCCCAGGGGTCGGTTAATTCACCCCTCCACTTT

v_call: TRBV5-5
clone_size: few
j_call: TRBJ2-5
d_call: TRBD1
cdr3_aa: CASSFEAGTGLRETQYF
cdr3_nt: TGTGCCAGCAGCTTCGAAGCCGGGACAGGGCTACGGGAGACCCAGTACTTC

v_call: TRBV11-2
clone_size: few
j_call: TRBJ1-6
d_call: .
cdr3_aa: CASSHSGGPSPLHF
cdr3_nt: TGTGCCAGCAGCCACTCCGGGGGGCCTTCACCCCTCCACTTT

v_call: TRBV4-1
clone_size: .
j_call: TRBJ1-5
d_call: .
cdr3_aa: CASSQDERQDNQPQHF
cdr3_nt: TGCGCCAGCAGCCAAGATGAGCGACAGGACAATCAGCCCCAGCATTTT

v_call: TRBV12-3/TRBV12-4
clone_size: few
j_call: TRBJ2-5
d_call: .
cdr3_aa: CASSLRETQYF
cdr3_nt: TGTGCCAGCAGTTTACGGGAGACCCAGTACTTC

v_call: TRBV5-1
clone_size: few
j_call: TRBJ2-5
d_call: TRBD1
cdr3_aa: CASSSRDRGRETQYF
cdr3_nt: TGCGCCAGCAGCTCCCGGGACAGGGGGCGAGAGACCCAGTACTTC

v_call: TRBV21-1
clone_size: once
j_call: TRBJ2-2
d_call: .
cdr3_aa: CASSGSPGTSPIGELFF
cdr3_nt: TGTGCCAGCAGCGGCTCCCCCGGGACTAGCCCTATCGGGGAGCTGTTTTTT

v_call: TRBV29-1
clone_size: .
j_call: TRBJ1-2
d_call: .
cdr3_aa: CSVDDGANYGYTF
cdr3_nt: TGCAGCGTTGATGACGGAGCTAACTATGGCTACACCTTC

v_call: TRBV9
clone_size: few
j_call: TRBJ1-2
d_call: TRBD1
cdr3_aa: CASSVGQGGYGYTF
cdr3_nt: TGTGCCAGCAGCGTAGGACAGGGCGGGTATGGCTACACCTTC

v_call: TRBV11-2
clone_size: .
j_call: TRBJ2-7
d_call: .
cdr3_aa: CASSLGDTEQYF
cdr3_nt: TGTGCCAGCAGTCTTGGGGACACCGAGCAGTACTTC

v_call: TRBV5-1
clone_size: few
j_call: TRBJ2-3
d_call: .
cdr3_aa: CASSLGRGAHQVDTQYF
cdr3_nt: TGCGCCAGCAGCTTGGGTCGGGGGGCACACCAGGTCGATACGCAGTATTTT

v_call: TRBV6-6
clone_size: once
j_call: TRBJ1-6
d_call: .
cdr3_aa: CASSYSLTDYNSPLHF
cdr3_nt: TGTGCCAGCAGTTACTCGCTGACAGACTATAATTCACCCCTCCACTTT

v_call: TRBV15
clone_size: .
j_call: TRBJ1-2
d_call: TRBD1
cdr3_aa: CATSIQTGSYGYTF
cdr3_nt: TGTGCCACCAGCATTCAGACAGGGTCCTATGGCTACACCTTC

v_call: TRBV4-1
clone_size: .
j_call: TRBJ1-4
d_call: TRBD1
cdr3_aa: CASSQPPGQGGTNEKLFF
cdr3_nt: TGCGCCAGCAGCCAACCCCCGGGGCAGGGGGGAACTAATGAAAAACTGTTTTTT

v_call: TRBV19
clone_size: .
j_call: TRBJ1-5
d_call: .
cdr3_aa: CASSIGGGQPQHF
cdr3_nt: TGTGCCAGTAGTATAGGCGGGGGACAGCCCCAGCATTTT

v_call: TRBV25-1
clone_size: few
j_call: TRBJ2-5
d_call: TRBD1
cdr3_aa: CASTVSTGGETQYF
cdr3_nt: TGTGCCAGCACAGTGAGTACAGGGGGAGAGACCCAGTACTTC

v_call: TRBV30
clone_size: .
j_call: TRBJ1-6
d_call: TRBD1
cdr3_aa: CAWSLGQPEAPLHF
cdr3_nt: TGTGCCTGGAGTCTGGGACAGCCAGAGGCACCCCTCCACTTT

v_call: TRBV6-6
clone_size: few
j_call: TRBJ1-2
d_call: .
cdr3_aa: CASSYSAGTYYGYTF
cdr3_nt: TGTGCCAGCAGTTACTCAGCGGGTACTTACTATGGCTACACCTTC

v_call: TRBV30
clone_size: .
j_call: TRBJ2-1
d_call: .
cdr3_aa: CAWSVREFNKQFF
cdr3_nt: TGTGCCTGGAGTGTAAGGGAGTTTAATAAGCAGTTCTTC

v_call: TRBV5-1
clone_size: few
j_call: TRBJ1-1
d_call: .
cdr3_aa: CASSSRGDYTEAFF
cdr3_nt: TGCGCCAGCAGCTCCAGGGGAGATTACACTGAAGCTTTCTTT

v_call: TRBV5-1
clone_size: .
j_call: TRBJ1-2
d_call: .
cdr3_aa: CASSLEHNYGYTF
cdr3_nt: TGCGCCAGCAGCTTGGAACATAACTATGGCTACACCTTC

v_call: TRBV30
clone_size: .
j_call: TRBJ1-2
d_call: TRBD1
cdr3_aa: CAWRWGNRGGNGYTF
cdr3_nt: TGTGCCTGGAGATGGGGAAACAGGGGAGGAAATGGCTACACCTTC

v_call: TRBV19
clone_size: .
j_call: TRBJ2-7
d_call: TRBD1
cdr3_aa: CASSVGTAAINEQYF
cdr3_nt: TGTGCCAGTAGTGTTGGGACAGCGGCTATCAACGAGCAGTACTTC

v_call: TRBV7-9
clone_size: once
j_call: TRBJ1-1
d_call: .
cdr3_aa: CASTKEGDTEAFF
cdr3_nt: TGTGCCAGCACCAAAGAAGGGGACACTGAAGCTTTCTTT

v_call: TRBV23-1
clone_size: .
j_call: TRBJ2-5
d_call: TRBD1
cdr3_aa: CASSQSEDRGVRQETQYF
cdr3_nt: TGCGCCAGCAGTCAATCGGAGGACAGGGGTGTGAGACAAGAGACCCAGTACTTC

v_call: TRBV13
clone_size: .
j_call: TRBJ2-6
d_call: .
cdr3_aa: CASSTRDITLSGANVLTF
cdr3_nt: TGTGCCAGCAGCACCCGGGACATAACTCTCTCTGGGGCCAACGTCCTGACTTTC

v_call: TRBV6-2/TRBV6-3
clone_size: once
j_call: TRBJ1-5
d_call: TRBD1
cdr3_aa: CASSARTGVYSNQPQHF
cdr3_nt: TGTGCCAGCAGTGCTCGTACAGGGGTTTATAGCAATCAGCCCCAGCATTTT

v_call: TRBV6-5
clone_size: .
j_call: TRBJ1-4
d_call: TRBD1
cdr3_aa: CASTTGLNEKLFF
cdr3_nt: TGTGCCAGCACGACAGGGTTAAATGAAAAACTGTTTTTT

v_call: TRBV18
clone_size: .
j_call: TRBJ1-6
d_call: .
cdr3_aa: CASSAQGNTNNSPLHF
cdr3_nt: TGTGCCAGCTCAGCTCAGGGGAACACCAATAATTCACCCCTCCACTTT